This entry describes one TCR beta chain. The antigen is not known. This record belongs to a study of beta chain features in type 1 diabetes. General study findings and limits: Moderate yet significant TCRB CDR3 shortening was seen in Type 1 diabetes patients in all four CD4+ subsets.

The CDR3 is 14 amino acids. Germline CDR1 and CDR2: SGHVS and FQNEAQ. V trimming: 3 bases; J trimming: 2 bases; junction bases outside the gene matches: 2. The isolated RNA, all of it, was reverse transcribed, so expressed TCRB transcripts were what got sequenced. Clones were read by immunoSEQ multiplex PCR, and TCRdb kept only the in-frame ones, dropping some. There are nearly 350,000 clones in the sample; about a tenth occur only once, and around 1% lies in the top ten. Sequencing input: central memory CD4+ T cells from blood. The sequence came from a man in his thirties or forties with type 1 diabetes. The chain recombines TRBV7-8 with TRBJ1-1, with TRBD1 identical over 8 bases. CDR3 nucleotide sequence: TGTGCCAGCAGCTTGGGACAGGTTAACACTGAAGCTTTCTTT. It codes for CASSLGQVNTEAFF.